This T cell receptor (beta chain) was observed in a study of blood T cell repertoires in COVID-19. Study at large: Material from acute and convalescent COVID-19 was sourced from the United States, Italy and Spain. PBMCs, B-cell-depleted T cells, or T cells provided the cDNA or gDNA that made up the material.

Germline loops: CDR1 MDHEN, CDR2 SYDVKM. V shed 4 bases, J shed 4 bases, and the junction held 11 bases outside the gene matches. The CDR3 is made up of 16 amino acids. As handled by the study authors: Reference gene primer amplification yielded estimated nucleated cell counts. Sequencing was performed with immunoSEQ multiplex PCR; in TCRdb, only in-frame clones are kept and a portion is missing. V, J and clone size were drawn from that table, and D and trimming were deduced from the DNA. There are roughly 250,000 clones in the sample; roughly 88% occur only once, and 2% to 2.5% lies in the top ten. This clone was seen once.

Sequencing was carried out using peripheral blood. This chain joins TRBV28 and TRBJ1-2, with 8 bases lining up with TRBD1. This TCR derives from a woman in her thirties or forties who had recovered from COVID-19. CDR3 amino acids: CASSYALNRGGYGYTF. The CDR3 DNA reads as TGTGCCAGCAGTTATGCCTTAAACAGGGGGGGCTATGGCTACACCTTC.